This TCR beta chain was recovered during a study of blood T cells in healthy people across ages. Next came a second PCR, run for about 6 to 11 cycles, which used a sample-barcoded 5' primer along with a J-beta primer mix. TCRdb used MiXCR to reprocess the 5' RACE reads, holding one entry per CDR3 protein. The sample has 600,000 to 800,000 distinct CDR3 sequences, roughly 21% seen once. This clonotype was counted at least ten times. V shed 4 bases and J 2 bases; nucleotides not matched to a gene: 4. The CDR3 spans 13 residues. Germline V gives CDR1 SQVTM, CDR2 ANQGSEA. The sample was blood. The source of this sequence is a man aged 65 to 85 in good health. V is TRBV29-1 and J is TRBJ2-5; TRBD1 matches 7 bases. The CDR3 nucleotides are TGCAGCGTTGGTCGACAGGGACAAGAGACCCAGTACTTC. The encoded protein is CSVGRQGQETQYF.